This T cell receptor beta chain originates from a study of beta chain features in type 1 diabetes. General study results and limits: Junctions at VDJ sites from type 1 diabetes patients had fewer insertions and more deletions.

As every portion of the isolated RNA was reverse transcribed, the sequencing read expressed TCRB transcripts. Profiling relied on immunoSEQ multiplex PCR, and the TCRdb table lists in-frame clones only, not all of them. The sample lists 200,000 to 250,000 clones, approximately 11% occurring once. This clone was recorded a few times. Its matching antigen is unknown. Material: central memory CD4+ T cells from blood. The TCR originated in a man aged 18 to 30 in good health.

CDR3 sequence: CSAPGKGAVGTDTQYF. CDR3 sequence (DNA): TGCAGCGCACCGGGGAAGGGGGCAGTGGGTACAGATACGCAGTATTTT. The genes are TRBV29-1 and TRBJ2-3, with 7 bases aligning to TRBD1. The CDR3 extends over 16 amino acids. Trimming took 7 bases from V and 3 from J; bases not matched to a gene: 16. CDR1 is SQVTM, CDR2 ANQGSEA, per germline.